These T cell receptor beta chains were read from a single sample in a study of blood T cell repertoires in COVID-19. The method was immunoSEQ multiplex PCR; TCRdb's version includes in-frame clones alone and lacks a portion of them. The sample yields roughly 150,000 clones, 85% to 90% seen once. Sequences were obtained from peripheral blood. The receptor set was obtained from a woman of 80 years or more with acute or convalescent COVID-19. Each CDR3 is given with its conserved first and last residue. A D gene is named only where the DNA matches it firmly. A row's size may be missing; if present it is once, few, many or a size class.

>TRBJ2-2|TRBD1|TRBV5-5|.
CASSRTGGEAGELFF
TGTGCCAGCAGCCGTACAGGGGGCGAAGCCGGGGAGCTGTTTTTT
>TRBJ2-7|.|TRBV28|.
CASSFTPPHRASSYEQYF
TGTGCCAGCAGTTTCACCCCCCCACACAGGGCTAGCTCCTACGAGCAGTACTTC
>TRBJ2-5|.|TRBV5-1|.
CASSLDSRGQETQYF
TGCGCCAGCAGCTTGGATTCCCGGGGTCAAGAGACCCAGTACTTC
>TRBJ2-5|TRBD2|TRBV2|.
CASRTGLAAIQETQYF
TGTGCCAGCAGAACGGGACTAGCGGCAATACAAGAGACCCAGTACTTC
>TRBJ2-5|TRBD1|TRBV5-1|.
CASSWTGLETQYF
TGCGCCAGCAGCTGGACAGGGTTAGAGACCCAGTACTTC
>TRBJ2-1|TRBD1|TRBV5-1|.
CASSLGVGGTVYNEQFF
TGCGCCAGCAGCTTGGGAGTTGGTGGGACAGTGTACAATGAGCAGTTCTTC
>TRBJ1-1|.|TRBV4-2|.
CASSRGEGNTEAFF
TGTGCCAGCAGCCGTGGAGAAGGGAACACTGAAGCTTTCTTT
>TRBJ1-2|.|TRBV7-2|few
CASSLGPWTEANYGYTF
TGTGCCAGCAGCTTAGGCCCCTGGACAGAAGCTAACTATGGCTACACCTTC
>TRBJ1-2|TRBD1|TRBV5-1|.
CASSLGQGADYGYTF
TGCGCCAGCAGCTTGGGCCAGGGGGCGGACTATGGCTACACCTTC
>TRBJ1-5|TRBD1|TRBV18|.
CASSQGTGGHQPQHF
TGTGCCAGCTCACAGGGGACAGGGGGCCATCAGCCCCAGCATTTT
>TRBJ2-3|TRBD2|TRBV5-1|.
CASSLALLAGAGTDTQYF
TGCGCCAGCAGCTTGGCCTTACTAGCGGGGGCTGGGACAGATACGCAGTATTTT
>TRBJ1-2|.|TRBV5-6|.
CASSSDLTGRGYTF
TGTGCCAGCAGCTCCGACCTGACAGGAAGGGGCTACACCTTC
>TRBJ1-6|.|TRBV18|.
CASSPRSLRNSPLHF
TGTGCCAGCTCACCGAGGAGTTTGCGTAATTCACCCCTCCACTTT
>TRBJ1-6|.|TRBV2|.
CASRDRSSYNSPLHF
TGTGCCAGCAGAGACAGGAGCTCCTATAATTCACCCCTCCACTTT
>TRBJ1-3|TRBD1|TRBV6-2/TRBV6-3|few
CASSRQGVTGNTIYF
TGTGCCAGCAGTCGACAGGGAGTAACTGGAAACACCATATATTTT
>TRBJ2-3|TRBD2|TRBV4-1|.
CASSQPRGLAGGRGTDTQYF
TGCGCCAGCAGCCAACCAAGGGGACTAGCGGGGGGCCGGGGGACAGATACGCAGTATTTT
>TRBJ1-2|.|TRBV7-2|.
CASSRAGGRPNYGYTF
TGTGCCAGCAGCCGGGCGGGTGGAAGGCCCAACTATGGCTACACCTTC